This T cell receptor beta chain was sequenced in a study of control samples from healthy donors and cancer patients. Trimming took 3 bases from V and 2 from J, leaving 14 bases between them. The CDR3 is 15 amino acids. CDR1 is KGHSH, CDR2 LQKENI, per germline. Only in-frame clones appear in the TCRdb table, and some are missing; sequencing was by immunoSEQ multiplex PCR. The table has 85,000 to 95,000 clones, approximately 93% seen once. The sequence came from a woman younger than 45 in good health. Sequenced input: blood. The V call is TRBV18, the J call TRBJ2-7; D is perhaps TRBD2 (6 bases). CDR3 DNA: TGTGCCAGCTCACCTTCCCTGACTAGTCCCTACGAGCAGTACTTC. This encodes CASSPSLTSPYEQYF.